The table lists the clone carrying this T cell receptor beta chain with a few counts. Its matching antigen is unknown. The sample is drawn from a study of T cells in Graves' hyperthyroidism and ophthalmopathy. Looking at the study overall: Pretreatment peripheral blood was obtained at initial diagnosis.

The study, taken as a whole, reports: From stable hyperthyroidism, ophthalmopathy was set apart by a 13 V-J model. Progression to ophthalmopathy was predicted a median of about 6.6 months early.

RNA transcripts provided the source from which TCR beta CDR3 regions were amplified. The study used the HTBI primer set for a first-round RT-PCR of the TCR CDR3. Each CDR3 protein gets one entry after TCRdb re-called the multiplex PCR reads with MiXCR. The sample has about 400,000 distinct CDR3 sequences, over 12% seen once. The germline V gene encodes CDR1 LNHNV and CDR2 YYDKDF (reference sequence). The CDR3 loop spans 15 amino acids. Trimming left V 5 bases short and J 6 bases short, with 18 bases between. The sequenced sample was blood. V and J are TRBV15 and TRBJ2-3; D perhaps matches TRBD2 (6 bases). The receptor was derived from a man aged 50 to 59 with Graves' ophthalmopathy. The CDR3 nucleotides read TGTGCCACCAGCTTGTCGGGACTTACCCGGGATACGCAGTATTTT. It translates to CATSLSGLTRDTQYF.